This record looks at one TCR beta chain sequence and its context. Per the authors' pipeline: Amplification of reference gene primers provided the estimated nucleated cell counts. Clones were read by immunoSEQ multiplex PCR, and TCRdb kept only the in-frame ones, dropping some. V and J calls and clone size are given by that table; D and trimming were obtained from the DNA. The sample holds roughly 500,000 clones, 80% to 90% seen once. The record originates from a study of blood T cell repertoires in COVID-19. Study summary: Specimens from acute and convalescent COVID-19 originated in the United States, Italy and Spain. In each case, the material was cDNA or gDNA derived from T cells, B-cell-depleted T cells, or PBMCs.

The J segment lost 3 bases and the V segment lost 5 bases, leaving 7 bases of the junction unmatched. CDR1 and CDR2 from the germline V gene are SQVTM and ANQGSEA. The CDR3 is 14 amino acids. The chain links TRBV29-1 to TRBJ1-1, with 9 bases fitting TRBD1. The sequence came from a human donor in a cohort sampled during active COVID-19. Sequenced input: peripheral blood. In nucleotides, the CDR3 is TGCAGCGTTTTTACAGGGGGCGCGTACACTGAAGCTTTCTTT. It codes for CSVFTGGAYTEAFF. Using reference TRBV29-1 and TRBJ1-1 for the parts outside the CDR3, the full variable domain is SAVISQKPSRDICQRGTSLTIQCQVDSQVTMMFWYRQQPGQSLTLIATANQGSEATYESGFVIDKFPISRPNLTFSTLTVSNMSPEDSSIYLCSVFTGGAYTEAFFGQGTRLTVV.